This entry concerns a single TCR beta chain. The sample comes from a study of control samples from healthy donors and cancer patients. Method: immunoSEQ multiplex PCR; TCRdb's copy keeps in-frame clones and lacks some. The sample includes approximately 45,000 clones, less than 95% of them seen just once. What was sequenced was PBMCs. The clonotype was recovered from a woman in her 40s with head and neck cancer.

The CDR3: CASSQDVRGGEQYF. The CDR3 nucleotides read TGTGCCAGCAGCCAAGATGTGCGAGGGGGGGAGCAGTACTTC. The genes are TRBV3-1 (or the pseudogene TRBV3-2) and TRBJ2-7; perhaps D is TRBD1 or TRBD2 (6 bases each). Trimming took off 0 bases at V and 7 bases at J, with 13 bases between the two ends. Germline V gene sequence: CDR1 LGHDT, CDR2 YNNKEL (reference sequence). This CDR3 is built from 14 residues.